Sequencing of this T cell receptor beta chain was carried out in a study of blood T cell repertoires in COVID-19. Study information: The origin of the acute and convalescent COVID-19 samples was the United States, Italy and Spain.

CDR3 length equals 15 residues. CDR1 and CDR2 from the germline V gene are SNHLY and FYNNEI. Losses at the gene ends were 6 bases for V and 8 bases for J; bases not matched to a gene: 8. Authors' analysis steps: Amplifying reference gene primers gave estimates of nucleated cell counts. Produced via immunoSEQ multiplex PCR; TCRdb's table is partial and in-frame only. V, J and clone size are those of that table, while D and trimming were read from the DNA. The sample lists fewer than 300,000 clones, roughly 92% occurring once. Patients of the Seattle cohort, enrolled during active infection, were followed longitudinally.

Input material: peripheral blood. The chain combines TRBV2 with TRBJ2-1, with 12 nucleotides matching TRBD2. This receptor was obtained from a woman aged 30 to 39 with COVID-19, enrolled during active disease. The DNA of the CDR3 is TGTGCCAGCAGGAGACTAGCGGGAGACGGCGATGAGCAGTTCTTC. It encodes CASRRLAGDGDEQFF.